A selection of T cell receptor beta chains follows, all from one sample in a study of radiotherapy plus CTLA-4 blockade in lung cancer. Assay: immunoSEQ multiplex PCR; the TCRdb copy retains only in-frame clones and omits some. The data show approximately 12,000 clones, 80% to 90% seen once. The sample here was peripheral blood, taken from a patient treated with radiotherapy plus ipilimumab. All receptors derive from a human donor with non-small cell lung cancer that progressed on radiotherapy plus ipilimumab. CDR3s include the opening cysteine and the closing phenylalanine or tryptophan. A D gene is named only where the DNA matches it firmly. Clone size appears in some rows only: once, few, many, or a class for an expanded clone.

clone_size	v_call	j_call	d_call	cdr3_nt	cdr3_aa
few	TRBV29-1	TRBJ1-4	TRBD1	TGCAGCGGGGGACAGGGCCGTAATGAAAAACTGTTTTTT	CSGGQGRNEKLFF
few	TRBV19	TRBJ1-5	-	TGTGCCAGTAGTATGATCGGTCAGCCCCAGCATTTT	CASSMIGQPQHF
-	TRBV18	TRBJ2-7	-	TGTGCCAGCTCACCGACTAGTTTAGAATCCTACGAGCAGTACTTC	CASSPTSLESYEQYF
-	TRBV12-5	TRBJ2-3	-	TGTGCTAGTGGTTTGTCGGGGGCCACAGATACGCAGTATTTT	CASGLSGATDTQYF
-	TRBV18	TRBJ1-2	-	TGTGCCAGCTCACCACGGGAGAGCTATGGCTACACCTTC	CASSPRESYGYTF
-	TRBV2	TRBJ2-2	TRBD2	TGTGCCAGCAGTGGAACTAGCGGGGGTGTCTCCGGGGAGCTGTTTTTT	CASSGTSGGVSGELFF
few	TRBV6-6	TRBJ1-4	TRBD1	TGTGCCAGCAGTGGGACAGGGAGGAATGAAAAACTGTTTTTT	CASSGTGRNEKLFF
once	TRBV14	TRBJ2-1	TRBD2	TGTGCCAGCAGGCCGACAGCGGGGTTGTACAATGAGCAGTTCTTC	CASRPTAGLYNEQFF
-	TRBV6-1	TRBJ1-2	-	TGTGCCAGCACCGGGGCGCGAGGCTATGGCTACACCTTC	CASTGARGYGYTF
-	TRBV6-1	TRBJ2-7	TRBD1	TGTGCCAGCAGTTCCCCGGGACAGGGCAATTACGAGCAGTACTTC	CASSSPGQGNYEQYF
-	TRBV6-1	TRBJ1-2	-	TGTGCCAGCAGTGAAGAACAGGTGCGCGGCTACACCTTC	CASSEEQVRGYTF
-	TRBV11-2	TRBJ2-1	TRBD1	TGTGCCAGCAGCTTAGCTCGGACAGGGGGTGAGCAGTTCTTC	CASSLARTGGEQFF
-	TRBV7-2	TRBJ2-3	TRBD2	TGTGCCAGCAGACCGCCGGGACTAGCGGTAGATACGCAGTATTTT	CASRPPGLAVDTQYF
few	TRBV6-6	TRBJ1-1	TRBD1	TGTGCCAGCAGTTACCAGGGGGCTGAGCACACTGAAGCTTTCTTT	CASSYQGAEHTEAFF
few	TRBV25-1	TRBJ1-6	-	TGTGCCAGCAGTAGGAGAGGGGTTTCACCCCTCCACTTT	CASSRRGVSPLHF
-	TRBV16	TRBJ2-2	-	TGTGCCAGCAGCCAGTCAGAAAGGGAGCTGTTTTTT	CASSQSERELFF